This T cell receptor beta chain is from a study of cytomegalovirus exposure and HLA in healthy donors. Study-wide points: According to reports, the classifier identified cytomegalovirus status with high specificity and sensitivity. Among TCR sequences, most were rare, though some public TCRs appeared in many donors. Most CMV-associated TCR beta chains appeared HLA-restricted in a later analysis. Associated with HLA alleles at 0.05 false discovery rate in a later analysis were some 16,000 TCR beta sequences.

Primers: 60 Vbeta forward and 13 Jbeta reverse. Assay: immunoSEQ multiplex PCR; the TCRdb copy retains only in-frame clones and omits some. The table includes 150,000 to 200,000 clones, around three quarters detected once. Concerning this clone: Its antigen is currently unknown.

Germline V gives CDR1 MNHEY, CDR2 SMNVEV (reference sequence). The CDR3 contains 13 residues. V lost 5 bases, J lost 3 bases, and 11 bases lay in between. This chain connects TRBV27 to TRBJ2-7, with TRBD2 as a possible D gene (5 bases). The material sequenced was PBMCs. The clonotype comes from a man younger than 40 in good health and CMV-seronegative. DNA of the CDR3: TGTGCCAGCAGTGAAGGACTCTTCTACGAGCAGTACTTC. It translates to CASSEGLFYEQYF.